A single sample gave rise to the 18 T cell receptor beta chains below, sequenced in a study of response to subunit inactivated influenza vaccine (dated by TCRdb to 2016 to 2019). Library preparation used RT-PCR. TCRdb lists the instrument as Illumina HiSeq 2500. TCRdb trimmed the raw reads at Q25, called clones with MiXCR and kept productive beta chains. Merged by CDR3 protein, the rows form single entries marked with the most common genes and DNA. The sample table contains more than 550,000 distinct CDR3 sequences; only one count was recorded for roughly 12% of them. The ten top clones hold 11% of the sample. These data were likewise used in another study, on T cells expressing NK-cell markers. As the second publication notes: 5'RACE template switching, by which a universal primer site and unique molecular identifiers were added, was used to make TCR beta cDNA libraries.

Specimen: PBMCs from blood, collected on the day of vaccination. Receptors originate from a man aged 45 to 65 who received an inactivated influenza vaccine. Donor details come from another sample of the same person, matched by shared clones.

This clonotype occurred a few times. V and J are TRBV9 and TRBJ2-3; a weak D match, TRBD2 (6 bases). The germline CDR1 and CDR2 sequences are SGDLS and YYNGEE. Trimming left V 2 bases short and J 3 bases short, with 13 bases between. The CDR3 loop spans 15 amino acids. CDR3 region: CASSVVPGVTDTQYF. The CDR3 nucleotides are TGTGCCAGCAGCGTCGTCCCGGGAGTGACAGATACGCAGTATTTT.

This clonotype has more than one count but fewer than ten. The chain couples TRBV28 to TRBJ2-2; TRBD1 might be the D (6 bases). V dropped 8 bases and J dropped 4 bases, with 11 bases sitting between them. CDR1 MDHEN and CDR2 SYDVKM come from the germline V gene. The CDR3 has 13 amino acids. The CDR3 sequence: CASLTRGTGELFF. The CDR3 DNA sequence: TGTGCCAGCCTAACCAGGGGCACCGGGGAGCTGTTTTTT.

This clonotype was seen a handful of times. The genes are TRBV20-1 and TRBJ2-2, with TRBD1 identical over 9 bases. There are 14 residues in the CDR3. Germline V gene data show CDR1 as DFQATT and CDR2 as SNEGSKA (reference sequence). Unmatched junction bases numbered 3, after V lost 0 bases and J lost 7 bases. The CDR3 bases are TGCAGTGCTAGAGATACAGGGGGCTACGGGGAGCTGTTTTTT. This encodes CSARDTGGYGELFF.

This rearrangement joins TRBV2 to TRBJ1-5; a possible D gene is TRBD1 (5 bases). There are 15 residues in the CDR3. Germline lookup yields CDR1 SNHLY and CDR2 FYNNEI. The V end was cut by 7 bases, the J end by 4 bases, with 17 bases between. The CDR3 nucleotides read TGTGCCAGCAAAGTAGCCCAGGGTATAAATCAGCCCCAGCATTTT. Its translation is CASKVAQGINQPQHF.

V usage is TRBV5-1 and J usage is TRBJ2-6; tentative D call: TRBD1 (5 bases). Germline CDR1 reads SGHRS; CDR2 reads YFSETQ. V was shortened by 4 bases and J by 0 bases, with 14 bases between the two germline ends. CDR3 length: 17 residues. CDR3 region: CASSQTNRISGANVLTF. The CDR3 bases are TGCGCCAGCAGCCAAACAAACAGGATCTCTGGGGCCAACGTCCTGACTTTC.

In this sample, this clonotype turned up a few times. V is TRBV6-1 and J is TRBJ2-1; 7 bases are a match to TRBD2. The V and J ends lost 5 bases and 6 bases, in that order; junction bases with no gene match: 7. Germline loops: CDR1 MNHNS, CDR2 SASEGT. The CDR3 is 14 residues long. The CDR3 sequence: CASSRARTSNEQFF. In nucleotides, the CDR3 is TGTGCCAGCAGTCGCGCTCGGACTAGCAATGAGCAGTTCTTC.

This clonotype has only a few counts. J is TRBJ2-2 and V is TRBV5-1, with 8 bases lining up with TRBD1. The germline V gene encodes CDR1 SGHRS and CDR2 YFSETQ. J gave up 0 bases and V 3 bases, and 1 base lay outside the gene matches. CDR3 length equals 15 residues. The CDR3 nucleotides read TGCGCCAGCAGCTGGGGACAGGCGAACACCGGGGAGCTGTTTTTT. Translating it yields CASSWGQANTGELFF.

J is TRBJ2-5 and V is TRBV12-3 or TRBV12-4, with a possible D match to TRBD2 (6 bases). The CDR3 extends over 13 amino acids. Trimming took off 7 bases at V and 7 bases at J, with 16 bases between the two ends. The CDR3 region has the DNA TGTGCCAGCACCACGAAATACGGGGGGACCCAGTACTTC. Translation: CASTTKYGGTQYF.

The gene calls are TRBV12-3 or TRBV12-4 and TRBJ2-2; D is unresolved. Trimming took off 1 base at V and 1 base at J, with 7 bases between the two ends. CDR3 length: 15 amino acids. The CDR3 DNA is TGTGCCAGCAGTTTAGTAGCTGTGAACACCGGGGAGCTGTTTTTT. Translation: CASSLVAVNTGELFF.

This clonotype was counted at least ten times. V is TRBV29-1 and J is TRBJ2-1; 7 bases line up with TRBD2. Looked up from germline, CDR1 is SQVTM and CDR2 is ANQGSEA. With V trimmed by 0 bases and J by 0 bases, 14 bases remained unmatched. CDR3 length equals 19 residues. CDR3 nucleotides: TGCAGCGTTGAAGACGTCTTGGCGGGAGAAGAAAGCTCCTACAATGAGCAGTTCTTC. Its translation is CSVEDVLAGEESSYNEQFF.

This chain uses TRBV12-3 or TRBV12-4 with TRBJ2-2; D might be TRBD2 (5 bases). Trimming shortened V by 6 bases and J by 9 bases, and 8 bases separated the two germline ends. The CDR3 loop spans 11 amino acids. For the CDR3, the DNA is TGTGCCAGCAGCGGGGTGAGGGAGCTGTTTTTT. Protein product: CASSGVRELFF.

This clonotype has at least ten counts. The rearrangement links TRBV7-6 to TRBJ2-1, with TRBD1 identical over 8 bases. Germline assignment: CDR1 SGHVS and CDR2 FNYEAQ. The CDR3 is 14 amino acids. With V trimmed by 6 bases and J by 4 bases, 5 bases remained unmatched. The CDR3 DNA follows: TGTGCCAGCAGTTCAGGGGGCCCATACAATGAGCAGTTCTTC. As protein: CASSSGGPYNEQFF.

The CDR3 here is CSVEDLKGYQETQYF. In nucleotides, the CDR3 is TGCAGCGTTGAAGATCTCAAGGGGTACCAAGAGACCCAGTACTTC. This chain uses TRBV29-1 with TRBJ2-5; possible D gene TRBD1, 5 bases. This CDR3 has 15 amino acids. Trimming pared 0 bases from V and 0 bases from J, leaving 11 bases between. The germline gives CDR1 SQVTM, CDR2 ANQGSEA.

The chain uses TRBV28 and TRBJ2-1; 8 nucleotides align to TRBD1. The CDR3 runs to 14 residues. V dropped 7 bases and J dropped 4; count of bases not matched to a gene: 6. Germline loops: CDR1 MDHEN, CDR2 SYDVKM. CDR3 region: CASTTGQVYNEQFF. CDR3 sequence (DNA): TGTGCCAGCACCACGGGACAGGTATACAATGAGCAGTTCTTC.

In its sample, this clonotype was seen a few times. The chain employs TRBV12-3 or TRBV12-4 and TRBJ1-4; unclear D gene. Trimming took off 5 bases at V and 8 bases at J, with 15 bases between the two ends. The CDR3 is made up of 14 amino acids. The CDR3 sequence is CASSLWVYPEKLFF. The CDR3 nucleotides are TGTGCCAGCAGTCTGTGGGTCTACCCAGAAAAACTGTTTTTT.

This chain's CDR3 is CSARGEQGSRDEQFF. Here the CDR3 DNA reads TGCAGTGCTAGGGGGGAACAGGGTTCTCGCGATGAGCAGTTCTTC. The chain joins TRBV20-1 to TRBJ2-1; possibly TRBD1 for D (6 bases). This CDR3 region has 15 residues. The ends were cut back, 3 bases at V and 8 bases at J, with 20 bases in the middle. The germline CDR1 and CDR2 sequences are DFQATT and SNEGSKA (reference sequence).

The chain is built from TRBV5-1 and TRBJ2-2; D gene uncertain. Germline loops: CDR1 SGHRS, CDR2 YFSETQ. The ends were cut back, 4 bases at V and 3 bases at J, with 13 bases in the middle. This CDR3 is built from 15 residues. CDR3 coding DNA: TGCGCCAGCAGCGCCGCCCCTCGGGACACCGGGGAGCTGTTTTTT. This encodes CASSAAPRDTGELFF.

J is TRBJ2-1 and V is TRBV7-2, with 11 bases that match TRBD2. J lost 7 bases, V lost 2 bases, and 7 bases had no gene match. Germline V gene sequence: CDR1 SGHTA, CDR2 FQGNSA. CDR3 length equals 16 residues. The chain's CDR3 is CASSLLAGGPRNEQFF. Here the CDR3 DNA reads TGTGCCAGCAGCTTATTAGCGGGAGGGCCACGGAATGAGCAGTTCTTC.